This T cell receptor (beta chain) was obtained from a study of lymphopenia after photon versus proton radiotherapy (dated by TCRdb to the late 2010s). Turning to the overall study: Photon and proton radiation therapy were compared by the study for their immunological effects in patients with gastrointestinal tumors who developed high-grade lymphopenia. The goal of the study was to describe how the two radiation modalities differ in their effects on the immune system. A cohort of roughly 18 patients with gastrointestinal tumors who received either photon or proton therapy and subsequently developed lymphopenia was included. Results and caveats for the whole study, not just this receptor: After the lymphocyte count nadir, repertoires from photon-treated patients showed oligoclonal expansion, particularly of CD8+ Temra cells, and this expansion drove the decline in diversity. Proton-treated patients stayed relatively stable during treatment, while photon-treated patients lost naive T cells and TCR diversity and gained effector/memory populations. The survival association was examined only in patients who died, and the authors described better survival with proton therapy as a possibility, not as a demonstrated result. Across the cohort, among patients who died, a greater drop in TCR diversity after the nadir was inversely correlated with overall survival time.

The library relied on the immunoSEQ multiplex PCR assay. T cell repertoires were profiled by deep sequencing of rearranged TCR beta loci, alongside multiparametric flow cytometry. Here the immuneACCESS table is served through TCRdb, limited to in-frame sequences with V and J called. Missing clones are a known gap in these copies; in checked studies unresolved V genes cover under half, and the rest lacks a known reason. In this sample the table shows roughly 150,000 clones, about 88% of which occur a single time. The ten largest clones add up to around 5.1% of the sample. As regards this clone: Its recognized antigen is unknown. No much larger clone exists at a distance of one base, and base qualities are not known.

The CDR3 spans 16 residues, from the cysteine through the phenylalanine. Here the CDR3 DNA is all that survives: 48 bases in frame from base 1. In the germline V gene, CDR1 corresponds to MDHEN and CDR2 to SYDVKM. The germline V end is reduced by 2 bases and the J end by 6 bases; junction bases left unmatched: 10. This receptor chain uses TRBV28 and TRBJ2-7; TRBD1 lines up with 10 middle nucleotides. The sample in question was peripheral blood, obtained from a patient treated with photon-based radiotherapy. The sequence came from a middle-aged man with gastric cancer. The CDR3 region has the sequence CASSLAPGQGLFEQYF. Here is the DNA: TGTGCCAGCAGTTTAGCACCGGGACAGGGGTTGTTCGAGCAGTACTTC.